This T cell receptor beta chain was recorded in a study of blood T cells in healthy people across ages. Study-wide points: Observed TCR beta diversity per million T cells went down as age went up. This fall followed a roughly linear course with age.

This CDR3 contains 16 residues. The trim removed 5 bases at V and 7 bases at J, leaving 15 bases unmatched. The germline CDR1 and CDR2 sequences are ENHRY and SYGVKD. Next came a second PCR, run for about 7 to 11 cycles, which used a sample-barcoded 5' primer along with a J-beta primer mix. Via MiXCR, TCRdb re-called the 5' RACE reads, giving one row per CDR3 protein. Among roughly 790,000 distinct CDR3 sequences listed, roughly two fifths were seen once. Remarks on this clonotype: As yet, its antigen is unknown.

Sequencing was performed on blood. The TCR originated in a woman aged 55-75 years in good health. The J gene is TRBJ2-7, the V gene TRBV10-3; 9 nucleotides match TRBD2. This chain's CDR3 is CAISKTSGESYNEQYF. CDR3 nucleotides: TGTGCCATCAGTAAGACTAGCGGTGAATCCTACAATGAGCAGTACTTC.